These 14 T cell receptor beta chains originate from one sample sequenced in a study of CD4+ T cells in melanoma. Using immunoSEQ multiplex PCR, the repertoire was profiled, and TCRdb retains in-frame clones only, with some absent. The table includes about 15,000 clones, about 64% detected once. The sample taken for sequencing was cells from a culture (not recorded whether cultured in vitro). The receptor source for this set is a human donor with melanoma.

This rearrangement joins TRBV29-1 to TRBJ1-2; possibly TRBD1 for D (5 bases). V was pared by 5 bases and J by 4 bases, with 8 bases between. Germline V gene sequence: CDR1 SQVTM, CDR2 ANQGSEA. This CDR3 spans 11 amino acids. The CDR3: CSVYRPYGYTF. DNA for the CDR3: TGCAGCGTTTACAGGCCCTATGGCTACACCTTC.

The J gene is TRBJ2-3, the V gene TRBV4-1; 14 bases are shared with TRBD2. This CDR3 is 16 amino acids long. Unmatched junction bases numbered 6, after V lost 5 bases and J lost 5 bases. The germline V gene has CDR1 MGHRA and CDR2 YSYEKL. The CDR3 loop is CASSGKGLAGVDTQYF. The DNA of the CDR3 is TGCGCCAGCAGCGGAAAGGGACTAGCGGGGGTAGATACGCAGTATTTT.

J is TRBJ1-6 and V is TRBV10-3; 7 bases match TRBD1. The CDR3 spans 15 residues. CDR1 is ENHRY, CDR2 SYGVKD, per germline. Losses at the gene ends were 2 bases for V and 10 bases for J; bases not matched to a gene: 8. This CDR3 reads CAISEEHRGRSPLHF. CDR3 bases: TGTGCCATCAGTGAGGAACACAGGGGAAGGTCACCCCTCCACTTT.

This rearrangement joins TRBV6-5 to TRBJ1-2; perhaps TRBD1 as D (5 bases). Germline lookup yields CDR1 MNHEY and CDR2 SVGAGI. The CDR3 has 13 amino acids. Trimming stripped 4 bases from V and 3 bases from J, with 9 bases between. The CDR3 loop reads CASSLQDYYGYTF. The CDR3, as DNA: TGTGCCAGCAGTTTACAGGATTACTATGGCTACACCTTC.

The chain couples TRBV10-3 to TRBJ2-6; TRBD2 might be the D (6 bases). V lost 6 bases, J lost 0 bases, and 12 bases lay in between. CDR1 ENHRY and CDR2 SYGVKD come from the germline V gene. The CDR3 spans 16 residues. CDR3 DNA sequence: TGTGCCATCAGCCTTAAGGAGGGCTCTGGGGCCAACGTCCTGACTTTC. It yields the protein CAISLKEGSGANVLTF.

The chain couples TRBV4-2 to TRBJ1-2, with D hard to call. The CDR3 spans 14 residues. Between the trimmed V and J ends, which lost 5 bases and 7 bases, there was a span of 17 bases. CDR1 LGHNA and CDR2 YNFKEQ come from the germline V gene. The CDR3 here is CASSSSGLVRGYTF. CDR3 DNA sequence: TGTGCCAGCAGCTCGTCAGGCTTAGTCCGTGGCTACACCTTC.

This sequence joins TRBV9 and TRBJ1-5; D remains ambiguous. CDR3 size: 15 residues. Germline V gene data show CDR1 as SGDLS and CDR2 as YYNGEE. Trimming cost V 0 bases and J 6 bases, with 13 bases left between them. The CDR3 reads CASSVGGVEGQPQHF. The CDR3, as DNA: TGTGCCAGCAGCGTAGGAGGTGTTGAGGGTCAGCCCCAGCATTTT.

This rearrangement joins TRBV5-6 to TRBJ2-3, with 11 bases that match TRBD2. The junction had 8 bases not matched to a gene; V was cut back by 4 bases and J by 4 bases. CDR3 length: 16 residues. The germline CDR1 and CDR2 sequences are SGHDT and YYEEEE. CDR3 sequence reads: CASSKTSGGKADTQYF. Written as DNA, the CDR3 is TGTGCCAGCAGCAAAACTAGCGGGGGTAAGGCAGATACGCAGTATTTT.

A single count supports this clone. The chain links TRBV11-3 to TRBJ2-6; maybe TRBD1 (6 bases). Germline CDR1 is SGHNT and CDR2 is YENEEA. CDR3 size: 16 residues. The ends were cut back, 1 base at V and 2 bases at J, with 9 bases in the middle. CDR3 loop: CASSLGWGPGANVLTF. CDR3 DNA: TGTGCCAGCAGCTTAGGTTGGGGGCCTGGGGCCAACGTCCTGACTTTC.

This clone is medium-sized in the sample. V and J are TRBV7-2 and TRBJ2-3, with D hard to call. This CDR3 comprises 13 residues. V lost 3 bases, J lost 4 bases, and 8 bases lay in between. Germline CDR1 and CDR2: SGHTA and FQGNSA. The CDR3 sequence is CASSFATADTQYF. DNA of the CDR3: TGTGCCAGCAGCTTTGCCACGGCAGATACGCAGTATTTT.

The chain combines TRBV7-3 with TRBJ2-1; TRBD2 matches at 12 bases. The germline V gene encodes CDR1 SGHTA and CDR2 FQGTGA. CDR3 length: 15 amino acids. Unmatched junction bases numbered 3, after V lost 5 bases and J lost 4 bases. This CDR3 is CASSQGLAGYNEQFF. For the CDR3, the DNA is TGTGCCAGCAGCCAGGGACTAGCGGGTTACAATGAGCAGTTCTTC.

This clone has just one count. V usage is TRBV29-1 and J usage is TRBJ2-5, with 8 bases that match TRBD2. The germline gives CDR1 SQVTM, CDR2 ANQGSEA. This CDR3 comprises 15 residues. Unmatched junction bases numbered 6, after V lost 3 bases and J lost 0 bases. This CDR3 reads CSVDSTSAYQETQYF. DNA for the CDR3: TGCAGCGTTGACTCGACTAGCGCCTACCAAGAGACCCAGTACTTC. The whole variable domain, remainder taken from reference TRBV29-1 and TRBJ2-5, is SAVISQKPSRDICQRGTSLTIQCQVDSQVTMMFWYRQQPGQSLTLIATANQGSEATYESGFVIDKFPISRPNLTFSTLTVSNMSPEDSSIYLCSVDSTSAYQETQYFGPGTRLLVL.

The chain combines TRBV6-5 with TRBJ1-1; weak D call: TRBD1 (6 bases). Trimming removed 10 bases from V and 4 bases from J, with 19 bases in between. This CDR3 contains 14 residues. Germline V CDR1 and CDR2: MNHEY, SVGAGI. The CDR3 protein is CATLSGGRGTEAFF. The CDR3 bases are TGTGCCACCTTGTCTGGGGGCCGCGGCACTGAAGCTTTCTTT.

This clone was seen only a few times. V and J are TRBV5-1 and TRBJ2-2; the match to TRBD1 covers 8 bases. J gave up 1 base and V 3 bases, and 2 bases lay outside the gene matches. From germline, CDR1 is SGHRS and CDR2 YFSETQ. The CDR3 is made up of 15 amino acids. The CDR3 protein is CASSWTGLNTGELFF. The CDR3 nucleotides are TGCGCCAGCAGCTGGACAGGGCTGAACACCGGGGAGCTGTTTTTT.